This TCR beta chain was obtained from a study of OX40 agonist ivuxolimab in advanced cancers. Study-level points and caveats: Among T cells, CD8+ cells averaged more expanded clones than CD4+ cells. At 0.1 to 3.0 mg/kg, clonal expansion of CD4+ and CD8+ blood T cells had occurred by week 6.

This clone was recorded only once. The antigen is undetermined. The protocol was immunoSEQ multiplex PCR, while the TCRdb copy is restricted to in-frame clones and leaves out a portion. The sample lists over 80,000 clones, about 80% seen once, with approximately 5.5% in the top ten. From germline, CDR1 is LNHNV and CDR2 YYDKDF (reference sequence). CDR3 length: 15 residues. V gave up 2 bases and J gave up 1 base, with 11 bases separating them. The cohort excluded patients with autoimmune disease history or systemic immunosuppression. Sampled blood was obtained at baseline, cycle 4 day 1, and cycle 7 day 1.

The specimen comprised CD4+ or CD8+ T cells sorted from blood, sampled in a trial of the OX40 agonist ivuxolimab. The genes are TRBV15 and TRBJ2-5; tentatively, D is TRBD1 or TRBD2 (5 bases each). The sequence was collected from an adult with an advanced solid tumor such as melanoma, head and neck, liver or kidney cancer. CDR3 coding DNA: TGTGCCACCAGCAGACCCTCCGGGACCCAAGAGACCCAGTACTTC. Residues: CATSRPSGTQETQYF.